This T cell receptor beta chain was captured in a study of blood T cells in healthy people across ages. The CDR3 extends over 16 amino acids. Trimming pared 6 bases from V and 0 bases from J, leaving 15 bases between. This clonotype was observed once. Together with a sample-barcoded 5' primer, a J-beta primer mix was included in a second PCR lasting 7 to 11 cycles. TCRdb used MiXCR to reprocess the 5' RACE reads, holding one entry per CDR3 protein. The profile covers some 900,000 distinct CDR3 sequences, with 40% to 60% appearing a single time and roughly an eighth taken by the ten largest. The chain is built from TRBV12-3 or TRBV12-4 and TRBJ2-1; possibly TRBD2 for D (6 bases). The sequence came from a man aged 25 to 40 in good health. Sequenced material: blood. The CDR3 loop reads CASSRDFLSSYNEQFF. The CDR3 coding sequence is TGTGCCAGCAGCCGGGACTTCCTGAGCTCCTACAATGAGCAGTTCTTC.